Below, 11 T cell receptor beta chains from the same sample are listed, as sequenced in a study of regulatory T cells in long-lasting Graves disease (dated by TCRdb to the early 2020s). This sample's time point label indicates: newly diagnosed GD, antithyroid drugs for less than 3 months. For both TCR sequencing and RNA sequencing, RNA was extracted from PBMCs in TRIzol. Preparation of the library involved multiplex PCR. The sequencer listed for this sample is Illumina HiSeq 4000. iRepertoire HTBI primers and Arm-PCR amplification of CDR3 regions were used to construct TCR beta libraries. TCRdb applied fastp at Q25 and MiXCR to the public reads, then kept only in-frame beta chains. Here each entry gathers all rows of one CDR3 protein and keeps the most common genes and DNA. For this sample the table gives under 400,000 distinct CDR3 sequences, of which 16% were detected only once. The ten largest clones take up less than 35% of the sample.

These same data were also listed under a study on T cells in Graves' hyperthyroidism and ophthalmopathy.

The material was peripheral blood mononuclear cells (PBMCs), obtained at new diagnosis, from a patient treated with antithyroid drugs. The origin of the receptors is a middle-aged man with Graves disease. Donor details come from another sample of the same person, matched by shared clones.

Many counts were recorded for this clonotype. The chain links TRBV28 to TRBJ2-3; D remains unclear. The germline V and J ends were trimmed by 7 bases and 2 bases, with 10 bases remaining between them. The CDR3 spans 13 residues. Germline V gives CDR1 MDHEN, CDR2 SYDVKM. The CDR3 protein is CASKAMDTDTQYF. The CDR3 DNA reads as TGTGCCAGCAAGGCGATGGACACAGATACGCAGTATTTT.

This clonotype was seen at least ten times. The chain recombines TRBV7-9 with TRBJ1-2; 11 bases line up with TRBD1. Unmatched junction bases numbered 3, after V lost 3 bases and J lost 3 bases. CDR3 length: 15 amino acids. The germline gives CDR1 SEHNR, CDR2 FQNEAQ (reference sequence). The CDR3 DNA reads as TGTGCCAGCAGCTTCCGGGACAGGGGGGACTATGGCTACACCTTC. Translated, it gives CASSFRDRGDYGYTF.

This clonotype was found many times. This sequence joins TRBV2 and TRBJ2-2, with 9 bases identical to TRBD1. This CDR3 spans 16 amino acids. V trimming: 6 bases; J trimming: 4 bases; junction bases outside the gene matches: 9. Germline V gene lookup returns CDR1 SNHLY and CDR2 FYNNEI. CDR3 amino acids: CASSLTGTGLTGELFF. CDR3 bases: TGTGCCAGCAGCTTGACCGGGACAGGGCTCACCGGGGAGCTGTTTTTT.

This clonotype was recorded many times. The gene calls are TRBV15 and TRBJ1-4, with 7 bases that match TRBD1. The CDR3 has 15 amino acids. Germline assignment: CDR1 LNHNV and CDR2 YYDKDF (reference sequence). Trimming cost V 2 bases and J 6 bases; bases outside gene matches: 6. CDR3 bases: TGTGCCACCAGCAGACTAGGACAGGTGGATGAAAAACTGTTTTTT. Its translation: CATSRLGQVDEKLFF.

This clonotype was picked up many times. This chain connects TRBV20-1 to TRBJ2-4, with 8 nucleotides matching TRBD1. V gave up 6 bases and J gave up 6 bases; unmatched junction bases: 7. The germline V gene encodes CDR1 DFQATT and CDR2 SNEGSKA (reference sequence). The CDR3 runs 13 residues. For the CDR3, the DNA is TGCAGTGCAGAGACAGGGGCGGGAAACATTCAGTACTTC. It codes for CSAETGAGNIQYF.

The chain has TRBV7-9 and TRBJ1-2; unclear D gene. Deletions cut 0 bases from V and 5 bases from J, with 7 bases between. Germline assignment: CDR1 SEHNR and CDR2 FQNEAQ (reference sequence). The CDR3 runs 13 residues. The CDR3 here is CASSLAAEYGYTF. For the CDR3, the DNA is TGTGCCAGCAGCTTAGCCGCGGAATATGGCTACACCTTC. The variable domain in full, with the rest retrieved from reference TRBV7-9 and TRBJ1-2, is DTGVSQNPRHKITKRGQNVTFRCDPISEHNRLYWYRQTLGQGPEFLTYFQNEAQLEKSRLLSDRFSAERPKGSFSTLEIQRTEQGDSAMYLCASSLAAEYGYTFGSGTRLTVV.

This clonotype was seen at least ten times. The rearrangement uses TRBV20-1 and TRBJ1-2; D gene unclear. V shed 6 bases and J shed 4 bases, with 15 bases lying between them. The CDR3 is 13 amino acids. Germline V gene lookup returns CDR1 DFQATT and CDR2 SNEGSKA (reference sequence). The CDR3 DNA follows: TGCAGTGCCCTACCCTCCGGAAGCTATGGCTACACCTTC. This translates into CSALPSGSYGYTF.

This clonotype appeared many times. CDR3 sequence: CASSLNQGNEKLFF. CDR3 sequence (DNA): TGTGCCAGCAGCCTAAACCAGGGCAATGAAAAACTGTTTTTT. V usage is TRBV7-9 and J usage is TRBJ1-4, with D perhaps TRBD1 (5 bases). The CDR3 is 14 amino acids. Trimming took 5 bases from V and 5 from J, leaving 12 bases between them. CDR1 is SEHNR, CDR2 FQNEAQ, per germline (reference sequence).

This clonotype was found many times. The J gene is TRBJ2-7, the V gene TRBV2, with D perhaps matching TRBD1 (5 bases). The V gene lost 5 bases and the J gene lost 7 bases, with 21 bases spanning the gap. Germline CDR1 SNHLY, CDR2 FYNNEI. This CDR3 has 15 residues. The CDR3: CASSYSSGALGEQYF. CDR3 in DNA: TGTGCCAGCAGTTACTCTAGTGGGGCCCTGGGGGAGCAGTACTTC.

The sample holds many counts of this clonotype. The V gene is TRBV5-1, the J gene TRBJ2-3, with D perhaps TRBD1 (6 bases). Trimming stripped 4 bases from V and 5 bases from J, with 11 bases between. Germline V lookup: CDR1 SGHRS, CDR2 YFSETQ. The CDR3 runs 13 residues. CDR3 nucleotide sequence: TGCGCCAGCAGCATACAGGGTGGAGATACGCAGTATTTT. Translation: CASSIQGGDTQYF.

This clonotype has ten or more counts. This rearrangement joins TRBV2 to TRBJ1-2, with D hard to call. There are 13 residues in the CDR3. From germline, CDR1 is SNHLY and CDR2 FYNNEI. V gave up 10 bases and J gave up 3 bases, with 15 bases separating them. The CDR3 DNA reads TGTGCCACCCCCTCCGGGGTCGACTATGGCTACACCTTC. It encodes CATPSGVDYGYTF.